These 9 T cell receptor beta chains were sequenced from one sample in a study of T cells in Graves' hyperthyroidism and ophthalmopathy. The TCR beta CDR3 regions underwent amplification using RNA transcripts as the source. The HTBI set primed first-round TCR CDR3 RT-PCR. MiXCR, run by TCRdb on the multiplex PCR reads, gives a single entry per CDR3 protein. The table includes fewer than 450,000 distinct CDR3 sequences, over 11% detected once. The sample consisted of blood. The source of these receptors is a man aged 50 to 60 with Graves' ophthalmopathy.

This clonotype was counted ten times or more. This chain uses TRBV20-1 with TRBJ2-3, with TRBD2 as a possible D gene (6 bases). Germline CDR1 DFQATT, CDR2 SNEGSKA (reference sequence). V lost 3 bases and J 2 bases, leaving 15 bases between the germline ends. The CDR3 sequence is 15 residues long. The CDR3 DNA follows: TGCAGTGCTAGGGAAACCGGGACTTTCACAGATACGCAGTATTTT. This codes for CSARETGTFTDTQYF.

In this sample, this clonotype turned up many times. The chain combines TRBV5-1 with TRBJ1-1, with D unclear. This CDR3 is built from 14 residues. Trimming cost V 3 bases and J 5 bases, with 14 bases left between them. Looked up from germline, CDR1 is SGHRS and CDR2 is YFSETQ. The CDR3 sequence: CASSWGEARTEAFF. The CDR3 coding sequence is TGCGCCAGCAGCTGGGGAGAGGCTAGGACTGAAGCTTTCTTT.

Ten or more counts support this clonotype. V is TRBV2 and J is TRBJ2-5; D remains unclear. In germline, CDR1 is SNHLY, CDR2 FYNNEI. The ends were cut back, 4 bases at V and 1 base at J, with 10 bases in the middle. CDR3 length: 14 residues. The CDR3 DNA reads as TGTGCCAGCAGTGTAATTCAGCCCCAAGAGACCCAGTACTTC. This codes for CASSVIQPQETQYF.

This clonotype was seen ten or more times. DNA for the CDR3: TGTGCCAGTAGTCCGGACCAGCGAAGCACAGATACGCAGTATTTT. Its protein is CASSPDQRSTDTQYF. The chain employs TRBV19 and TRBJ2-3; D call uncertain. This CDR3 is 15 amino acids long. V was clipped by 5 bases and J by 0 bases, with 12 bases between them. Looked up from germline, CDR1 is LNHDA and CDR2 is SQIVND (reference sequence).

This clonotype was detected a few times. V gene TRBV3-1 combines with J gene TRBJ1-1; 7 nucleotides align to TRBD1. J gave up 10 bases and V 2 bases, and 10 bases lay outside the gene matches. The V gene's germline CDR1 is LGHDT and CDR2 YNNKEL (reference sequence). The CDR3 runs 14 residues. CDR3 residues: CASSQPNRGGLAFF. In DNA, the CDR3 is TGTGCCAGCAGCCAACCCAACAGGGGAGGATTAGCTTTCTTT.

This clonotype has ten or more counts. V gene TRBV12-3 or TRBV12-4 combines with J gene TRBJ1-1; the D is unclear. Trimming cost V 3 bases and J 5 bases, with 13 bases left between them. This CDR3 contains 14 residues. The CDR3 loop reads CASSFRLPGTEAFF. The CDR3 DNA sequence: TGTGCCAGCAGTTTTAGACTCCCGGGAACTGAAGCTTTCTTT.

At least ten counts were recorded for this clonotype. The V gene is TRBV28, the J gene TRBJ1-1, with D tentatively TRBD1 (5 bases). The CDR3 is 15 amino acids. Germline V gives CDR1 MDHEN, CDR2 SYDVKM. V dropped 3 bases and J dropped 4 bases, with 15 bases sitting between them. CDR3 in DNA: TGTGCCAGCAGTTTGGGAGGGGCACAAACCACTGAAGCTTTCTTT. This codes for CASSLGGAQTTEAFF.

The genes are TRBV5-4 and TRBJ2-7, with 14 positions matching TRBD2. Germline CDR1 reads SGHNT; CDR2 reads YYREEE (reference sequence). The CDR3 has 17 residues. The trim removed 4 bases at V and 5 bases at J, leaving 11 bases unmatched. Here the CDR3 reads CASSPGTSGRGLHEQYF. DNA of the CDR3: TGTGCCAGCAGCCCTGGGACTAGCGGGAGAGGCTTACACGAGCAGTACTTC.

This clonotype was recorded at least ten times. This chain uses TRBV6-1 with TRBJ1-5; 7 bases line up with TRBD1. J was trimmed by 6 bases and V by 5 bases; bases with no gene match: 13. Germline loops: CDR1 MNHNS, CDR2 SASEGT. This CDR3 is built from 16 residues. CDR3 residues: CASSPPGVGDSQPQHF. The CDR3 nucleotides are TGTGCCAGCAGTCCTCCGGGTGTGGGGGACAGTCAGCCCCAGCATTTT.